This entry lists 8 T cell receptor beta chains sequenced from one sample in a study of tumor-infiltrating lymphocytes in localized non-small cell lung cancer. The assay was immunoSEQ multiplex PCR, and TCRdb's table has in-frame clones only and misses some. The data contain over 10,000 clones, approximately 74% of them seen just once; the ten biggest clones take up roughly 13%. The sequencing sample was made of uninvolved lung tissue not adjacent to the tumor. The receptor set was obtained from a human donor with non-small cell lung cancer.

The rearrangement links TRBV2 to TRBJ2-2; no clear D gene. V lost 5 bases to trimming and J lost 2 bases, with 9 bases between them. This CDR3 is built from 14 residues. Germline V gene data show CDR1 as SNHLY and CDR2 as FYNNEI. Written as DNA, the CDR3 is TGTGCCAGCAGTATCGGACCAAACACCGGGGAGCTGTTTTTT. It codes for CASSIGPNTGELFF.

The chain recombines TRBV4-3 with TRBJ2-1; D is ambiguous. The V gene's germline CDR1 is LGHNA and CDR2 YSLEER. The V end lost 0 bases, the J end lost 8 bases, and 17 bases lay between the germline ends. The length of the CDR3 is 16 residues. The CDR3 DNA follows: TGCGCCAGCAGCCAAGAATCAGCGATCCCCCGGTATGAGCAGTTCTTC. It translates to CASSQESAIPRYEQFF.

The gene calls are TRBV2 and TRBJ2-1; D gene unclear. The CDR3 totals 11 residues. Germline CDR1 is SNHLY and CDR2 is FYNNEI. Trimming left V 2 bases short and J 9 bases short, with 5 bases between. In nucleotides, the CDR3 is TGTGCCAGCAGTGAATTTGTTGAGCAGTTCTTC. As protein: CASSEFVEQFF.

This CDR3 is CATETGGGNSPLHF. The CDR3 coding sequence is TGTGCCACCGAGACAGGGGGCGGTAATTCACCCCTCCACTTT. The J gene is TRBJ1-6, the V gene TRBV19; 10 bases align to TRBD1. The CDR3 is 14 residues long. Germline V gene data show CDR1 as LNHDA and CDR2 as SQIVND (reference sequence). J gave up 6 bases and V 10 bases, and 6 bases lay outside the gene matches.

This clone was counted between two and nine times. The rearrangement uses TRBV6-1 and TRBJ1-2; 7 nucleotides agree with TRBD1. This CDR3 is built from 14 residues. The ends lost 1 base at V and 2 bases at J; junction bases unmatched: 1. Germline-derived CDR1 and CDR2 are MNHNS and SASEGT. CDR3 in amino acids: CASSEGDRNYGYTF. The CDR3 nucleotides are TGTGCCAGCAGTGAAGGGGACAGAAACTATGGCTACACCTTC.

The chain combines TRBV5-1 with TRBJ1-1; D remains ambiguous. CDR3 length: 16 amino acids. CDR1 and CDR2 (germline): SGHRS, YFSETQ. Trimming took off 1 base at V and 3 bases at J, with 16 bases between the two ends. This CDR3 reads CASSLLGFAGDTEAFF. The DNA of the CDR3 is TGCGCCAGCAGCTTGTTGGGTTTCGCTGGGGACACTGAAGCTTTCTTT.

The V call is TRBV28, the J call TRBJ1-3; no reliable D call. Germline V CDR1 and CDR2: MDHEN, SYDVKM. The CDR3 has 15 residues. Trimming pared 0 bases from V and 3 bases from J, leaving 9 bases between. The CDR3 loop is CASSLWERVGNTIYF. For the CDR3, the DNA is TGTGCCAGCAGTTTATGGGAGAGGGTTGGAAACACCATATATTTT.

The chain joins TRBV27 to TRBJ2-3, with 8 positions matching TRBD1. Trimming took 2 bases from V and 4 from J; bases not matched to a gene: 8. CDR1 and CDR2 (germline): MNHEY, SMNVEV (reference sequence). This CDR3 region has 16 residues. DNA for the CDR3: TGTGCCAGCAGTTTAGGTGGCAGGGGGCAGGCAGATACGCAGTATTTT. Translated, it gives CASSLGGRGQADTQYF.